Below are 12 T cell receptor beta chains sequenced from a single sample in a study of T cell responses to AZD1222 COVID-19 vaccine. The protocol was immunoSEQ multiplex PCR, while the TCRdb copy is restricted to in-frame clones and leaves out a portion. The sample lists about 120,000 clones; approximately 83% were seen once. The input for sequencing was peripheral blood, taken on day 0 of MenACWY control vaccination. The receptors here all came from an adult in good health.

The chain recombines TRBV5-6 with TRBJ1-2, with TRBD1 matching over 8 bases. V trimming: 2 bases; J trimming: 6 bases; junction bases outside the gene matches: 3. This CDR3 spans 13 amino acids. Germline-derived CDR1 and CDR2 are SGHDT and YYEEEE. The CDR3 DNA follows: TGTGCCAGCAGCTTTGGCAGGGGGCATGGCTACACCTTC. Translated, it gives CASSFGRGHGYTF.

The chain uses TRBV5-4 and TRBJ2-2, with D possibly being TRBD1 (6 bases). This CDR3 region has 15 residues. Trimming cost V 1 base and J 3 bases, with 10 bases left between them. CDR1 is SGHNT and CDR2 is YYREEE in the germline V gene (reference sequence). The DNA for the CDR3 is TGTGCCAGCAGCTTGCGAGGGGGTGACACCGGGGAGCTGTTTTTT. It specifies CASSLRGGDTGELFF.

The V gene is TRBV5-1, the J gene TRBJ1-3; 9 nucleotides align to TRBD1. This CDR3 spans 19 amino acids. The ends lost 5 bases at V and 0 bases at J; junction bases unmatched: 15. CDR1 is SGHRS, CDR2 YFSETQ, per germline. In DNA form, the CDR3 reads TGCGCCAGCAGACACGGGACAGGGACGACTTTACCCTCTGGAAACACCATATATTTT. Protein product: CASRHGTGTTLPSGNTIYF.

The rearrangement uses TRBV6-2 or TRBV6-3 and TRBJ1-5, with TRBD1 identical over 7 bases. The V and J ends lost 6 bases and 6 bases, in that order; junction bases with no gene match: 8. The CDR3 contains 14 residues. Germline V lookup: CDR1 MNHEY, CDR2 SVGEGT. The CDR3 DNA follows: TGTGCCAGCAGCGAAGACAGGGACGGTCAGCCCCAGCATTTT. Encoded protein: CASSEDRDGQPQHF.

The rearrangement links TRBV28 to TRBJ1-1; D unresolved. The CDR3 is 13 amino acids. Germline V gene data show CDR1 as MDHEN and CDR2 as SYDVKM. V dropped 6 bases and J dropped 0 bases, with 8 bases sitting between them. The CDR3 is CASSRPLNTEAFF. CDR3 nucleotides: TGTGCCAGCAGCCGTCCACTGAACACTGAAGCTTTCTTT.

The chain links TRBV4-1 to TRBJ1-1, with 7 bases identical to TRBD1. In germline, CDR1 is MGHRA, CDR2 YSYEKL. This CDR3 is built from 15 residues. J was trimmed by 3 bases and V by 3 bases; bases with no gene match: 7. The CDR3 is CASSHAFQGDTEAFF. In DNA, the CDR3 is TGCGCCAGCAGCCACGCGTTTCAGGGGGACACTGAAGCTTTCTTT.

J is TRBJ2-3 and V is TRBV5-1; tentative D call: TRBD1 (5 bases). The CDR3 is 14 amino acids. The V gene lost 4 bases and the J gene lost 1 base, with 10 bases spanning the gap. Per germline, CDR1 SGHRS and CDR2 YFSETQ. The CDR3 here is CASSPQGGTDTQYF. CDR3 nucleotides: TGCGCCAGCAGCCCCCAAGGGGGCACAGATACGCAGTATTTT.

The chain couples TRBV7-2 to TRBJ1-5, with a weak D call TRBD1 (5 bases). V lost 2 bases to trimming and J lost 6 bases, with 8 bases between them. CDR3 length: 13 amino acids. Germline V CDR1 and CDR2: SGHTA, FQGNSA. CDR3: CASSLTGFQPQHF. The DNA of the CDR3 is TGTGCCAGCAGCTTAACAGGATTTCAGCCCCAGCATTTT.

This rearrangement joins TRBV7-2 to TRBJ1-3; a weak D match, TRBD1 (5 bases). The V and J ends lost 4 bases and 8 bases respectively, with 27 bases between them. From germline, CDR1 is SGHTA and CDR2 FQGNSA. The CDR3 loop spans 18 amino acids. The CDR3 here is CASSSAGLWASSTDTIYF. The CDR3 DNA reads TGTGCCAGCAGCTCGGCGGGACTGTGGGCATCCTCTACGGACACCATATATTTT.

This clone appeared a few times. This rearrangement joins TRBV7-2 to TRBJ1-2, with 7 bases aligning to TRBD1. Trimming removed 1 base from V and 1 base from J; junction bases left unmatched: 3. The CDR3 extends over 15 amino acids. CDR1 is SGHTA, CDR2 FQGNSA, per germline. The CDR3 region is CASSLGDSLNYGYTF. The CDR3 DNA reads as TGTGCCAGCAGCTTAGGGGACAGCCTTAACTATGGCTACACCTTC. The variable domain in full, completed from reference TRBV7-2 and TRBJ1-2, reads GAGVSQSPSNKVTEKGKDVELRCDPISGHTALYWYRQSLGQGLEFLIYFQGNSAPDKSGLPSDRFSAERTGGSVSTLTIQRTQQEDSAVYLCASSLGDSLNYGYTFGSGTRLTVV.

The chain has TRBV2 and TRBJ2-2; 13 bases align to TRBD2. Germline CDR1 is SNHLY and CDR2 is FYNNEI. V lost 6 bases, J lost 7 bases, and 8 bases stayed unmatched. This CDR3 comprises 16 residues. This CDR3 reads CASRTGLAGAGGELFF. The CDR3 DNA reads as TGTGCCAGCAGGACCGGACTAGCGGGGGCGGGCGGGGAGCTGTTTTTT.

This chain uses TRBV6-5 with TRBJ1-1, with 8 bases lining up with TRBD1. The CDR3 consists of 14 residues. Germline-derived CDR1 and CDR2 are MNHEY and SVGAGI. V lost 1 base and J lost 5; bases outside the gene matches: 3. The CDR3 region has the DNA TGTGCCAGCAGTTACTACAGGGGGAAGACTGAAGCTTTCTTT. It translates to CASSYYRGKTEAFF.